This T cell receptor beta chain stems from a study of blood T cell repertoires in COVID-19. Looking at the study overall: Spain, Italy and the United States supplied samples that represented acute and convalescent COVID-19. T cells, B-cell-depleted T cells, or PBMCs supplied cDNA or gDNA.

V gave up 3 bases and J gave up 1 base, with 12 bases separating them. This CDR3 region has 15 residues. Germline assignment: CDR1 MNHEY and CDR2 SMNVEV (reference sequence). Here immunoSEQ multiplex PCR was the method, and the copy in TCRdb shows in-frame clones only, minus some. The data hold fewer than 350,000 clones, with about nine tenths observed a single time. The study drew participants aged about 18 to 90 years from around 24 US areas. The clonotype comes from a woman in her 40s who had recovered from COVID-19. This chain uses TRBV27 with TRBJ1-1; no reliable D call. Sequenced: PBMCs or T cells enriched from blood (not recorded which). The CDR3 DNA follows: TGTGCCAGCAGTTTCACGCGGCGGAGGAACACTGAAGCTTTCTTT. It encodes CASSFTRRRNTEAFF.